This entry lists 21 T cell receptor beta chains sequenced from one sample in a study of long-term antiretroviral therapy in people with HIV. This was the immunoSEQ v3.0 assay at survey level. Some clones are missing from TCRdb's copy, which holds only in-frame ones; the method was immunoSEQ multiplex PCR. The profile shows around 30,000 clones, about 82% of them singletons. This material consisted of unsorted PBMCs, taken roughly 3.3 years after starting antiretroviral therapy. Every receptor here comes from a man younger than 30 with HIV.

CDR3 in amino acids: CASSWGPSNYGYTF. In DNA form, the CDR3 reads TGTGCCAGCAGCTGGGGACCTTCAAACTATGGCTACACCTTC. The chain uses TRBV7-2 and TRBJ1-2, with TRBD1 as a possible D gene (5 bases). Germline CDR1 reads SGHTA; CDR2 reads FQGNSA. CDR3 size: 14 residues. V was pared by 4 bases and J by 2 bases, with 11 bases between.

DNA for the CDR3: TGTGCCAGTAGTACGACAGGGGCGATCAATCAGCCCCAGCATTTT. Translation: CASSTTGAINQPQHF. V usage is TRBV19 and J usage is TRBJ1-5; 8 bases align to TRBD1. The CDR3 is 15 amino acids. V lost 4 bases to trimming and J lost 3 bases; unmatched junction nucleotides: 5. Per the germline V gene, CDR1 is LNHDA and CDR2 is SQIVND (reference sequence).

This chain uses TRBV18 with TRBJ2-5; 10 nucleotides agree with TRBD1. This CDR3 is built from 16 residues. Germline V gene data show CDR1 as KGHSH and CDR2 as LQKENI. Trimming cost V 3 bases and J 5 bases; bases outside gene matches: 9. CDR3 sequence reads: CASSPRGQGERETQYF. The CDR3 DNA is TGTGCCAGCTCACCGAGAGGACAGGGGGAAAGGGAGACCCAGTACTTC.

The chain couples TRBV6-6 to TRBJ2-4, with D unresolved. This CDR3 contains 12 residues. CDR1 MNHNY and CDR2 SVGAGI come from the germline V gene (reference sequence). V was trimmed by 6 bases and J by 6 bases, leaving 9 bases between them. CDR3 sequence: CASSRPRNIQYF. CDR3 nucleotide sequence: TGTGCCAGCAGCAGACCGAGAAACATTCAGTACTTC.

The CDR3 spells CASSSNKIYEQYF. In DNA form, the CDR3 reads TGTGCCAGCAGCTCCAATAAGATCTACGAGCAGTACTTC. The rearrangement uses TRBV7-2 and TRBJ2-7, with D unresolved. Germline CDR1 and CDR2: SGHTA and FQGNSA. The CDR3 has 13 residues. V lost 4 bases, J lost 3 bases, and 10 bases lay in between.

For the CDR3, the DNA is TGTGCCATCACCGGAGGGAGGGACACTGAAGCTTTCTTT. Translated: CAITGGRDTEAFF. The chain employs TRBV10-3 and TRBJ1-1; no reliable D call. Trimming shortened V by 7 bases and J by 3 bases, and 12 bases separated the two germline ends. Germline CDR1 reads ENHRY; CDR2 reads SYGVKD. This CDR3 is 13 amino acids long.

V is TRBV2 and J is TRBJ1-2; no firm D call. The V and J ends lost 7 bases and 8 bases respectively, with 17 bases between them. The CDR3 is made up of 13 amino acids. Germline V gene sequence: CDR1 SNHLY, CDR2 FYNNEI. The CDR3 loop is CASTPAASGGYTF. CDR3 in DNA: TGTGCCAGCACCCCCGCAGCCTCGGGAGGCTACACCTTC.

Worth noting for this clone: A junction boundary mismatches the germline segment, possibly from a read error. The V and J genes are TRBV7-7 and TRBJ2-1; possibly TRBD2 for D (6 bases). The CDR3 consists of 13 residues. Germline V CDR1 and CDR2: SSHAT, FNYEAQ (reference sequence). The CDR3 is CASSLRVGGEQFF. CDR3 sequence (DNA): TGTGCTAGCAGCTTGCGGGTCGGGGGAGAGCAGTTCTTC.

The CDR3 nucleotides are TGCGCCAGCAGCCTCGCCGGGACAGGAGGGGAAAAACTGTTTTTT. Its translation: CASSLAGTGGEKLFF. The genes are TRBV5-1 and TRBJ1-4; 8 positions agree with TRBD1. The CDR3 totals 15 residues. Looked up from germline, CDR1 is SGHRS and CDR2 is YFSETQ. Trimming took 4 bases from V and 8 from J; bases not matched to a gene: 10. The full variable domain, with the rest looked up from reference TRBV5-1 and TRBJ1-4, is KAGVTQTPRYLIKTRGQQVTLSCSPISGHRSVSWYQQTPGQGLQFLFEYFSETQRNKGNFPGRFSGRQFSNSRSEMNVSTLELGDSALYLCASSLAGTGGEKLFFGSGTQLSVL.

As for this clone: The junction differs from germline at one of its ends, possibly a read error. The gene calls are TRBV5-8 and TRBJ2-4, with a weak D call TRBD2 (5 bases). CDR1 is SGHTS and CDR2 is YDEGEE in the germline V gene. This CDR3 has 16 amino acids. CDR3 loop: CANSPREKLAKNIQYF. The CDR3 DNA follows: TGTGCCAACAGCCCAAGGGAGAAGCTAGCCAAAAACATTCAGTACTTC.

This clone is a singleton in its sample. This chain links TRBV19 with TRBJ2-2; either TRBD1 or TRBD2 may supply D (5 bases each). The CDR3 is 15 residues long. V lost 5 bases and J lost 0, with 10 bases in between. Germline CDR1 LNHDA, CDR2 SQIVND (reference sequence). CDR3 DNA sequence: TGTGCCAGTAGTGTGGGACGAGCGAACACCGGGGAGCTGTTTTTT. Protein product: CASSVGRANTGELFF.

The V gene is TRBV5-4, the J gene TRBJ1-2; D is possibly TRBD1 (5 bases). Germline loops: CDR1 SGHNT, CDR2 YYREEE (reference sequence). CDR3 size: 12 residues. V lost 4 bases and J 8 bases, leaving 12 bases between the germline ends. CDR3 in DNA: TGTGCCAGCAGCCAAGGGGTTTCGGGCTACACCTTC. Translation gives CASSQGVSGYTF.

The chain combines TRBV28 with TRBJ1-1, with D unresolved. Germline loops: CDR1 MDHEN, CDR2 SYDVKM. The CDR3 totals 15 residues. Trimming pared 5 bases from V and 1 base from J, leaving 14 bases between. The CDR3 DNA is TGTGCCAGCAGTCCTCGGACCACGGGGAACACTGAAGCTTTCTTT. Translated, it gives CASSPRTTGNTEAFF.

This rearrangement joins TRBV29-1 to TRBJ1-1; the D is unclear. Germline assignment: CDR1 SQVTM and CDR2 ANQGSEA. The CDR3 extends over 12 amino acids. V dropped 3 bases and J dropped 3 bases, with 8 bases sitting between them. CDR3 region: CSVERADTEAFF. CDR3 coding DNA: TGCAGCGTTGAGAGGGCGGACACTGAAGCTTTCTTT.

The chain recombines TRBV18 with TRBJ1-1; tentatively, D is TRBD1 (5 bases). From germline, CDR1 is KGHSH and CDR2 LQKENI. Trimming took off 3 bases at V and 5 bases at J, with 13 bases between the two ends. The CDR3 has 14 residues. CDR3 nucleotides: TGTGCCAGCTCACCGACAGTACTCGAGACTGAAGCTTTCTTT. Translation: CASSPTVLETEAFF.

The chain has TRBV29-1 and TRBJ2-5, with D perhaps TRBD1 (5 bases). V was shortened by 0 bases and J by 2 bases, with 13 bases between the two germline ends. Germline-derived CDR1 and CDR2 are SQVTM and ANQGSEA. The CDR3 sequence is 15 residues long. This CDR3 reads CSVEDPRTSQETQYF. The CDR3 DNA follows: TGCAGCGTTGAAGATCCTAGGACATCGCAAGAGACCCAGTACTTC.

V usage is TRBV7-9 and J usage is TRBJ1-3; perhaps TRBD1 as D (5 bases). The V end lost 1 base, the J end lost 4 bases, and 14 bases lay between the germline ends. Germline V gene sequence: CDR1 SEHNR, CDR2 FQNEAQ (reference sequence). This CDR3 comprises 16 residues. The CDR3 coding sequence is TGTGCCAGCAGCTTAGGGGTTGAAGGGGTCGGAAACACCATATATTTT. Translation gives CASSLGVEGVGNTIYF.

This clone came up once. The rearrangement joins TRBV29-1 to TRBJ2-3; TRBD2 might be the D (7 bases). The CDR3 runs to 15 residues. V was trimmed by 5 bases and J by 0 bases, leaving 15 bases between them. CDR1 is SQVTM and CDR2 is ANQGSEA in the germline V gene. In nucleotides, the CDR3 is TGCAGCGTTCTGGAGCGGGACACTAGCACAGATACGCAGTATTTT. Its translation: CSVLERDTSTDTQYF.

The V gene is TRBV19, the J gene TRBJ1-4; D may be TRBD1 (6 bases). Trimming left V 7 bases short and J 3 bases short, with 15 bases between. Germline assignment: CDR1 LNHDA and CDR2 SQIVND (reference sequence). The CDR3 consists of 15 residues. This CDR3 reads CASTGLGAANEKLFF. The CDR3 DNA reads TGTGCCAGTACTGGATTGGGGGCTGCTAATGAAAAACTGTTTTTT.

The chain carries TRBV28 and TRBJ2-5, with 10 bases that match TRBD1. The length of the CDR3 is 16 residues. Germline CDR1 MDHEN, CDR2 SYDVKM. J lost 5 bases, V lost 6 bases, and 12 bases had no gene match. CDR3 protein: CASRHSGTGVWETQYF. DNA for the CDR3: TGTGCCAGCAGACATTCCGGGACAGGGGTATGGGAGACCCAGTACTTC.

The rearrangement joins TRBV25-1 to TRBJ2-3; D is uncertain. CDR3 size: 15 residues. CDR1 MGHDK and CDR2 SYGVNS come from the germline V gene. Trimming left V 1 base short and J 2 bases short, with 10 bases between. The CDR3 reads CASSELDGSTDTQYF. The CDR3 region has the DNA TGTGCCAGCAGTGAATTGGACGGTTCCACAGATACGCAGTATTTT.